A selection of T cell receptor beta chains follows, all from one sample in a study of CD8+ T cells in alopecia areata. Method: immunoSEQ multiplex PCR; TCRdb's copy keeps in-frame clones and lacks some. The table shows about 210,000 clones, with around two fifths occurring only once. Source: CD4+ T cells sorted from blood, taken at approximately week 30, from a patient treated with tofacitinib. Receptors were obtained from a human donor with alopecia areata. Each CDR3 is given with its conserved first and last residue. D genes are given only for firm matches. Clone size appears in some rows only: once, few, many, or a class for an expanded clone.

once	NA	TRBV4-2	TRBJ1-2	TGTGCCAGCAGCCAAGATCAGTACGGGGGGCATAATGGCTACACCTTC	CASSQDQYGGHNGYTF
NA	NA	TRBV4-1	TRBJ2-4	TGCGCCAGCAGCCAGGTGGCTTCAGCCAAAAACATTCAGTACTTC	CASSQVASAKNIQYF
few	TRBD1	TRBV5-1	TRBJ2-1	TGCGCCAGCAGCGGGACAGGTTCCTACAATGAGCAGTTCTTC	CASSGTGSYNEQFF
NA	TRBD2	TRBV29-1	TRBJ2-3	TGCAGCGTACCTAGCGGGGGGAGCACAGATACGCAGTATTTT	CSVPSGGSTDTQYF
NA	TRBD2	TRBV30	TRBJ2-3	TGTGCCTGGAGCCCGATGGCGGGAGCGGGAGATACGCAGTATTTT	CAWSPMAGAGDTQYF
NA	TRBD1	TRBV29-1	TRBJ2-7	TGCAGCGTTGAAGATCTACCGGGACAGGGCGGGTACTTC	CSVEDLPGQGGYF
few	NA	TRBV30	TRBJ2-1	TGTGCCTGGAGCGAAGCTCAGCGGCATGAGCAGTTCTTC	CAWSEAQRHEQFF
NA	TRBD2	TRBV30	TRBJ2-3	TGTGCCTGGATGCGGACAGACTCGTTAGCGGGGGGTATACACCGACAGAATACGCAGTATTTT	CAWMRTDSLAGGIHRQNTQYF
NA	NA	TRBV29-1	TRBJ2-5	TGCAGCGTTGCAGGACTGCGTCTAGCAAGGGAGACCCAGTACTTC	CSVAGLRLARETQYF
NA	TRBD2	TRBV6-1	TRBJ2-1	TGTGCCAGCAGCCCACTAGCGGGGGCCTACAATGAGCAGTTCTTC	CASSPLAGAYNEQFF
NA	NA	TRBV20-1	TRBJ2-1	TGCAGTGCTCAGGTAAATGAGCAGTTCTTC	CSAQVNEQFF
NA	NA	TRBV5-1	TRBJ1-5	TGCGCCAGCGGCACAGGGTATTGGGGATTATGGAGCAATCAGCCCCAGCATTTT	CASGTGYWGLWSNQPQHF
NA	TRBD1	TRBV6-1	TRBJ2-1	TGTGCCAGCAGTGAACCTGGGACAGTACTGGCGCAGTTCTTC	CASSEPGTVLAQFF
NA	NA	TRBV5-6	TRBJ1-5	TGTGCCAGCAGCTTGCTCGGGGCCGGTCAGCCCCAGCATTTT	CASSLLGAGQPQHF
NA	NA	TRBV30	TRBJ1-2	TGTGCCTGGACCTTCAAAGGCGAAAACTATGGCTACACCTTC	CAWTFKGENYGYTF
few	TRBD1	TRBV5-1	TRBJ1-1	TGCGCCAGCAGCTCCGGGACAGGGGGCGCGTTGGCTGAAGCTTTCTTT	CASSSGTGGALAEAFF
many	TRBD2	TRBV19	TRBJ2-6	TGTGCCAGCGGGGAGGGGTTCGCCTCTGGGGCCAACGTCCTGACTTTC	CASGEGFASGANVLTF
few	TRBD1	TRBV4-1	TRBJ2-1	TGCGCCAGCAGCCAACGCGACAGGGGACCGGATGAGCAGTTCTTC	CASSQRDRGPDEQFF
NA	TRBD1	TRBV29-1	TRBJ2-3	TGCAGCGTTACGGACAGGAGGAGGACAGATACGCAGTATTTT	CSVTDRRRTDTQYF
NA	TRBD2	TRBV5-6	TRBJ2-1	TGTGCCAGCAGCTTAAGGACTAGCATAGGAAATGAGCAGTTCTTC	CASSLRTSIGNEQFF
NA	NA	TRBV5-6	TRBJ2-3	TGTGCCAGCAGCTTGTCAGTCACTAAGAGCACAGATACGCAGTATTTT	CASSLSVTKSTDTQYF
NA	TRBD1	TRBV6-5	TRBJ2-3	TGTGCCAGCAGTCTTGACAGGGGGTTGGATACGCAGTATTTT	CASSLDRGLDTQYF
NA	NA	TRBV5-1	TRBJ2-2	TGCGCCAGCAGCAGAACTAGTCGGACCGAGTCGTCCGGGGAGCTGTTTTTT	CASSRTSRTESSGELFF
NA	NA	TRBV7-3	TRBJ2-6	TGTGCCAGCAGCCCCGATGGGGGGGCCGGGGCCAACGTCCTGACTTTC	CASSPDGGAGANVLTF
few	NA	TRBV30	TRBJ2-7	TGTGCCTGGAGTAGGACAGACTACGAGCAGTACTTC	CAWSRTDYEQYF
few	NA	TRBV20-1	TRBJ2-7	TGCAGTGCCGCGACAGGGAGGGAGCAGTACTTC	CSAATGREQYF
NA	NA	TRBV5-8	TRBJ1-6	TGTGCCAGCAGCTTGGCGCTGCCCCTCCACTTT	CASSLALPLHF
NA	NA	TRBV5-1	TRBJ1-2	TGCGCCAGCAGCTTGGCCCGAGGTAGTGACGGCTACACCTTC	CASSLARGSDGYTF
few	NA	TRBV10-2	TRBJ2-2	TGCGCCAGCAGTGAGTCGATTGTCGGGGAGCTGTTTTTT	CASSESIVGELFF
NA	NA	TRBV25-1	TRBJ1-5	TGTGCCAGCAGCCCGACGGAGGGTCCAAGCAATCAGCCCCAGCATTTT	CASSPTEGPSNQPQHF
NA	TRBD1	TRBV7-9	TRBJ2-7	TGTGCCAGCAGCCAGCCCACCCGGGACAGAAACTACGAGCAGTACTTC	CASSQPTRDRNYEQYF
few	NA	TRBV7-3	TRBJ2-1	TGTGCCAGCAGCTTATCGGGGCTAACGAGCTCCTACAATGAGCAGTTCTTC	CASSLSGLTSSYNEQFF
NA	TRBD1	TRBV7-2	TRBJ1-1	TGTGCCAGCAGCCGGACCCGGGACAGCATGAACACTGAAGCTTTCTTT	CASSRTRDSMNTEAFF
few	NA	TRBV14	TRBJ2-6	TGTGCCAGCAGCCAAGATTTACCCCCGGCTGGGGCCAACGTCCTGACTTTC	CASSQDLPPAGANVLTF
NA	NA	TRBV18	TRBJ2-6	TGTGCCAGCTCACTGCAGGGTGCTCTGGGGGACGTCCTGACTTTC	CASSLQGALGDVLTF
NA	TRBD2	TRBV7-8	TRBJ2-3	TGTGCCAGCAGCTTCCAAGCTCCGGGACTAGCGGGTGTAGATACGCAGTATTTT	CASSFQAPGLAGVDTQYF
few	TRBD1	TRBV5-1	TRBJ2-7	TGCGCCAGCAGCTTGCGGCAGGGGGCGAACGAGCAGTACTTC	CASSLRQGANEQYF
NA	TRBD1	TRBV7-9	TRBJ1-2	TGTGCCAGCAGCCCTGGACAGGGGGCGCGGGGCTACACCTTC	CASSPGQGARGYTF
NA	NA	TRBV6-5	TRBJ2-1	TGTGCCAGCAGTTACGGGAGGGAGCAGTTCTTC	CASSYGREQFF
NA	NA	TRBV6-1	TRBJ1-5	TGTGCCAGCAGTGAAGCGCTGGGCAGCAATCAGCCCCAGCATTTT	CASSEALGSNQPQHF
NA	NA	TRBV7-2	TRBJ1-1	TGTGCCAGCAGCTTATCGCCGGGGGCGAACACTGAAGCTTTCTTT	CASSLSPGANTEAFF
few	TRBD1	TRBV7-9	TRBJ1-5	TGTGCCAGCAGCCCGGGACAGCTGGATCAGCCCCAGCATTTT	CASSPGQLDQPQHF
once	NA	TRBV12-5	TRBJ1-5	TGTGCTAGTGGTTTGGGGATTCAGCCCCAGCATTTT	CASGLGIQPQHF
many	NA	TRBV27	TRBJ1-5	TGTGCCAGCGCCCACGGAGGCGCTTTCAATCAGCCCCAGCATTTT	CASAHGGAFNQPQHF
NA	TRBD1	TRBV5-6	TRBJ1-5	TGTGCCAGCAGCCCAGGACAGGCTCAGCCCCAGCATTTT	CASSPGQAQPQHF